The 17 T cell receptor beta chains given below trace back to one sample, sequenced in a study of T cells in Graves' hyperthyroidism and ophthalmopathy. TCR beta CDR3 sequences were amplified from RNA transcripts. The HTBI primer set served for first-round RT-PCR of the TCR CDR3. Using its own MiXCR run on the multiplex PCR reads, TCRdb lists one record per CDR3 protein. This table holds roughly 300,000 distinct CDR3 sequences, roughly 20% found once. Sequencing was carried out using blood. Source of these receptors: a woman aged 50 to 60 with Graves' hyperthyroidism.

This clonotype was observed a handful of times. V and J are TRBV5-6 and TRBJ2-3, with 9 bases matching TRBD2. The germline gives CDR1 SGHDT, CDR2 YYEEEE. V trimming: 0 bases; J trimming: 6 bases; junction bases outside the gene matches: 8. The CDR3 extends over 16 amino acids. For the CDR3, the DNA is TGTGCCAGCAGCTTGGTATGGACTAGCGATTTTGATACGCAGTATTTT. This translates into CASSLVWTSDFDTQYF.

The J gene is TRBJ1-3, the V gene TRBV10-3; the D is unclear. Germline CDR1 is ENHRY and CDR2 is SYGVKD. CDR3 length: 12 residues. Trimming left V 6 bases short and J 2 bases short, with 5 bases between. The CDR3 DNA sequence: TGTGCCATCAGGGCGCCTGGAAACACCATATATTTT. This sequence encodes CAIRAPGNTIYF.

This clonotype has only one observation. The rearrangement joins TRBV7-9 to TRBJ1-4, with 7 positions matching TRBD1. V trimming: 5 bases; J trimming: 5 bases; junction bases outside the gene matches: 5. The length of the CDR3 is 14 residues. CDR1 and CDR2 (germline): SEHNR, FQNEAQ (reference sequence). The CDR3 nucleotides are TGTGCCAGCAGCCAACAGGGGCTGAATGAAAAACTGTTTTTT. It yields the protein CASSQQGLNEKLFF.

The count of this clonotype is one. The V call is TRBV9, the J call TRBJ1-3; D is unclear. Germline values: CDR1 SGDLS, CDR2 YYNGEE. The CDR3 contains 14 residues. With 3 bases removed from V and 1 base from J, the gap between germline ends came to 8 bases. CDR3 DNA: TGTGCCAGCAGCGCCAAAAGGTCTGGAAACACCATATATTTT. Its translation: CASSAKRSGNTIYF.

This clonotype showed up just a few times. This chain links TRBV20-1 with TRBJ1-1; D might be TRBD1 (5 bases). CDR1 and CDR2 from the germline V gene are DFQATT and SNEGSKA (reference sequence). V lost 4 bases and J 1 base, leaving 10 bases between the germline ends. CDR3 length: 13 amino acids. The chain's CDR3 is CSATRDGNTEAFF. DNA for the CDR3: TGCAGTGCTACCCGGGACGGGAACACTGAAGCTTTCTTT.

The CDR3, as DNA: TGTGCCAGCAGTGCGGGGGGTAACGAGCAGTACTTC. Translation: CASSAGGNEQYF. The chain recombines TRBV2 with TRBJ2-7; 7 nucleotides align to TRBD2. This CDR3 has 12 amino acids. Germline trimming cut 4 bases from V and 5 bases from J; bases unmatched to any gene: 2. Per germline, CDR1 SNHLY and CDR2 FYNNEI.

This clonotype was seen only once. The gene calls are TRBV10-3 and TRBJ2-7; D gene uncertain. From germline, CDR1 is ENHRY and CDR2 SYGVKD. V was clipped by 6 bases and J by 2 bases, with 5 bases between them. The CDR3 consists of 11 residues. In DNA, the CDR3 is TGTGCCATCAGCCATACCTACGAGCAGTACTTC. Translation gives CAISHTYEQYF.

At least ten counts were recorded for this clonotype. The V call is TRBV28, the J call TRBJ2-5; the match to TRBD2 covers 12 bases. Germline CDR1 reads MDHEN; CDR2 reads SYDVKM. V gave up 3 bases and J gave up 5 bases; unmatched junction bases: 4. CDR3 length equals 15 residues. CDR3 loop: CASSFGLAGGETQYF. CDR3 nucleotide sequence: TGTGCCAGCAGTTTTGGGCTAGCGGGAGGGGAGACCCAGTACTTC.

This clonotype was seen repeatedly, ten times or more. This rearrangement joins TRBV7-9 to TRBJ2-1, with TRBD2 matching 7 bases. The trim removed 10 bases at V and 2 bases at J, leaving 5 bases unmatched. CDR1 is SEHNR, CDR2 FQNEAQ, per germline (reference sequence). The CDR3 loop spans 13 amino acids. CDR3 in DNA: TGTGCCACCGCCCGGGGGGCCTACAATGAGCAGTTCTTC. The encoded protein is CATARGAYNEQFF.

This clonotype was seen more than once but under ten times. The chain combines TRBV25-1 with TRBJ1-1, with TRBD1 as a possible D gene (5 bases). Per the germline V gene, CDR1 is MGHDK and CDR2 is SYGVNS. The V end lost 3 bases, the J end lost 1 base, and 15 bases lay between the germline ends. This CDR3 contains 16 residues. The CDR3 protein is CASSDGNTGPNTEAFF. CDR3 DNA sequence: TGTGCCAGCAGTGACGGAAACACAGGACCGAACACTGAAGCTTTCTTT. Full variable domain (missing parts from reference TRBV25-1 and TRBJ1-1): EADIYQTPRYLVIGTGKKITLECSQTMGHDKMYWYQQDPGMELHLIHYSYGVNSTEKGDLSSESTVSRIRTEHFPLTLESARPSHTSQYLCASSDGNTGPNTEAFFGQGTRLTVV.

This clonotype has at least ten counts. This chain links TRBV5-8 with TRBJ2-7, with TRBD2 as a possible D gene (6 bases). Germline loops: CDR1 SGHTS, CDR2 YDEGEE. Trimming shortened V by 4 bases and J by 0 bases, and 11 bases separated the two germline ends. There are 14 residues in the CDR3. The CDR3 bases are TGTGCCAGCAGCAATCCTAGCGCCTCCTACGAGCAGTACTTC. Its translation: CASSNPSASYEQYF.

This clonotype came up many times. V gene TRBV2 combines with J gene TRBJ2-3; D not resolved. V lost 0 bases to trimming and J lost 6 bases, with 10 bases between them. Germline V gene data show CDR1 as SNHLY and CDR2 as FYNNEI. The length of the CDR3 is 14 residues. Here the CDR3 DNA reads TGTGCCAGCAGTGAAGCGACGGCGGTGGATACGCAGTATTTT. This encodes CASSEATAVDTQYF.

J is TRBJ1-6 and V is TRBV4-2; D gene unclear. The V end lost 0 bases, the J end lost 7 bases, and 7 bases lay between the germline ends. The CDR3 extends over 14 amino acids. In germline, CDR1 is LGHNA, CDR2 YNFKEQ. CDR3 in amino acids: CASSQDVPNSPLHF. CDR3 nucleotides: TGTGCCAGCAGCCAAGATGTACCGAATTCACCCCTCCACTTT.

This clonotype has a handful of counts. The chain carries TRBV7-8 and TRBJ1-3; D not certain. The V and J ends lost 5 bases and 1 base respectively, with 12 bases between them. CDR1 and CDR2 from the germline V gene are SGHVS and FQNEAQ. The CDR3 spans 15 residues. The CDR3 loop is CASSPYGSSGNTIYF. The CDR3 DNA is TGTGCCAGCAGCCCATATGGCTCATCTGGAAACACCATATATTTT.

The chain recombines TRBV9 with TRBJ2-3; a possible D gene is TRBD2 (6 bases). V dropped 7 bases and J dropped 7 bases, with 16 bases sitting between them. In germline, CDR1 is SGDLS, CDR2 YYNGEE. This CDR3 region has 13 residues. In DNA, the CDR3 is TGTGCCAGCGAGGCGGACGGCGGGAATACGCAGTATTTT. Protein: CASEADGGNTQYF.

This clonotype was observed at least ten times. This chain links TRBV5-1 with TRBJ2-7; no definite D call. The V end lost 0 bases, the J end lost 0 bases, and 13 bases lay between the germline ends. CDR3 length: 16 amino acids. Germline V gives CDR1 SGHRS, CDR2 YFSETQ. The CDR3 spells CASSLGPALSSYEQYF. The CDR3 coding sequence is TGCGCCAGCAGCTTGGGCCCAGCTCTTTCCTCCTACGAGCAGTACTTC.

Only a few counts were recorded for this clonotype. This rearrangement joins TRBV19 to TRBJ2-1; the match to TRBD2 covers 8 bases. The length of the CDR3 is 16 residues. Germline loops: CDR1 LNHDA, CDR2 SQIVND (reference sequence). Unmatched junction bases numbered 6, after V lost 3 bases and J lost 2 bases. CDR3 sequence (DNA): TGTGCCAGTAGTATGGCCCCGGGACTAGCCTACAATGAGCAGTTCTTC. Translated: CASSMAPGLAYNEQFF. The full variable domain, in which reference TRBV19 and TRBJ2-1 provide the parts outside the CDR3, is DGGITQSPKYLFRKEGQNVTLSCEQNLNHDAMYWYRQDPGQGLRLIYYSQIVNDFQKGDIAEGYSVSREKKESFPLTVTSAQKNPTAFYLCASSMAPGLAYNEQFFGPGTRLTVL.